The rows below give T cell receptor beta chains drawn from one sample of a study of blood T cells in healthy people across ages. TCRdb reanalysed the 5' RACE reads using MiXCR and keeps one entry per CDR3 protein. The sample consists of 650,000 to 1,000,000 distinct CDR3 sequences, about 37% of them appearing once. The source material was blood. Source of these receptors: a man aged 18-30 years in good health. CDR3s include the opening cysteine and the closing phenylalanine or tryptophan. A D gene is named only where the DNA matches it firmly. Clone sizes are given selectively: once, few, many, or a class where the clone is expanded.

size: -
J: TRBJ1-5
V: TRBV20-1
D: TRBD1
length: 15
CDR3: CSTLSGTEVDQPQHF
DNA: TGCAGTACTCTATCCGGGACAGAAGTAGATCAGCCCCAGCATTTT

size: -
J: TRBJ2-6
V: TRBV4-1
D: -
length: 18
CDR3: CAGSQGEGRGSGANVLTF
DNA: TGCGCCGGCAGCCAAGGAGAGGGGCGAGGATCTGGGGCCAACGTCCTGACTTTC

size: -
J: TRBJ1-5
V: TRBV4-3
D: -
length: 15
CDR3: CASSQDARRNQPQHF
DNA: TGCGCCAGCAGCCAAGACGCGAGGCGCAATCAGCCCCAGCATTTT

size: -
J: TRBJ1-2
V: TRBV21-1
D: -
length: 15
CDR3: CASSKRVWTDYGYTF
DNA: TGTGCCAGCAGCAAAAGAGTTTGGACAGATTATGGCTACACCTTC

size: -
J: TRBJ2-1
V: TRBV7-9
D: -
length: 15
CDR3: CASSLVFGPHNEQFF
DNA: TGTGCCAGCAGCTTAGTCTTCGGGCCACACAATGAGCAGTTCTTC

size: many
J: TRBJ2-5
V: TRBV29-1
D: -
length: 12
CDR3: CSARGAQETQYF
DNA: TGCAGCGCTCGCGGGGCCCAAGAGACCCAGTACTTC

size: -
J: TRBJ1-5
V: TRBV7-2
D: TRBD1
length: 15
CDR3: CASSDRGREVQPQHF
DNA: TGTGCCAGCAGCGACAGGGGAAGAGAGGTTCAGCCCCAGCATTTT

size: -
J: TRBJ1-1
V: TRBV29-1
D: -
length: 14
CDR3: CSAEGSARNTEAFF
DNA: TGCAGCGCCGAAGGGTCAGCACGGAACACTGAAGCTTTCTTT

size: -
J: TRBJ2-1
V: TRBV24-1
D: TRBD2
length: 15
CDR3: CATSTRVSGAGEQFF
DNA: TGTGCCACCAGTACGCGTGTTAGCGGGGCGGGAGAGCAGTTCTTC

size: few
J: TRBJ2-1
V: TRBV25-1
D: TRBD2
length: 15
CDR3: CASQVLAGNYNEQFF
DNA: TGTGCCAGCCAAGTACTAGCGGGGAACTACAATGAGCAGTTCTTC

size: many
J: TRBJ2-7
V: TRBV20-1
D: -
length: 12
CDR3: CSARVDTYEQYF
DNA: TGCAGTGCTAGAGTAGACACCTACGAGCAGTACTTC

size: once
J: TRBJ1-1
V: TRBV7-2
D: TRBD1
length: 15
CDR3: CASSSDRGWYTEAFF
DNA: TGTGCCAGCAGCTCCGACAGGGGTTGGTACACTGAAGCTTTCTTT

size: -
J: TRBJ2-2
V: TRBV12-3/TRBV12-4
D: -
length: 12
CDR3: CASSLFVGELFF
DNA: TGTGCCAGCAGTTTATTTGTCGGGGAGCTGTTTTTT

size: few
J: TRBJ1-6
V: TRBV5-5
D: -
length: 13
CDR3: CASSLSEDSPLHF
DNA: TGTGCCAGCAGCTTAAGTGAGGATTCACCCCTCCACTTT

size: few
J: TRBJ2-3
V: TRBV6-5
D: TRBD1
length: 16
CDR3: CASSAPGTGRVDTQYF
DNA: TGTGCCAGCTCAGCGCCCGGGACAGGGAGAGTGGATACGCAGTATTTT

size: -
J: TRBJ2-2
V: TRBV14
D: -
length: 16
CDR3: CASSHRLGGYTGELFF
DNA: TGTGCCAGCAGCCACCGACTAGGAGGGTACACCGGGGAGCTGTTTTTT

size: -
J: TRBJ1-5
V: TRBV7-9
D: TRBD1
length: 12
CDR3: CASSSTGEPQHF
DNA: TGTGCCAGCAGCTCGACAGGGGAGCCCCAGCATTTT

size: -
J: TRBJ2-7
V: TRBV27
D: -
length: 14
CDR3: CASSGVDSPYEQYF
DNA: TGTGCCAGCAGTGGGGTGGACAGCCCCTACGAGCAGTACTTC

size: few
J: TRBJ2-1
V: TRBV7-3
D: -
length: 15
CDR3: CASSYRDGGLAEQFF
DNA: TGTGCCAGCAGCTACAGGGACGGGGGTTTGGCTGAGCAGTTCTTC

size: -
J: TRBJ1-2
V: TRBV29-1
D: -
length: 17
CDR3: CSVDALPGHPTSCGYTF
DNA: TGCAGCGTTGACGCCCTGCCGGGACACCCTACGTCCTGTGGCTACACCTTC

size: -
J: TRBJ2-5
V: TRBV20-1
D: -
length: 15
CDR3: CSADQGARAGETQYF
DNA: TGCAGTGCTGACCAAGGGGCGCGGGCGGGAGAGACCCAGTACTTC

size: -
J: TRBJ2-7
V: TRBV19
D: -
length: 13
CDR3: CASSNQVSYEQYF
DNA: TGTGCCAGTAGTAATCAGGTCTCCTACGAGCAGTACTTC

size: -
J: TRBJ1-1
V: TRBV12-3/TRBV12-4
D: TRBD1
length: 14
CDR3: CASSPGQGHTEAFF
DNA: TGTGCCAGCAGTCCGGGACAGGGACACACTGAAGCTTTCTTT

size: many
J: TRBJ2-7
V: TRBV15
D: -
length: 13
CDR3: CATSRDVPYEQYF
DNA: TGTGCCACCAGCAGAGATGTTCCATACGAGCAGTACTTC

size: few
J: TRBJ2-1
V: TRBV20-1
D: -
length: 13
CDR3: CSARVPSYNEQFF
DNA: TGCAGTGCTAGAGTTCCCTCCTACAATGAGCAGTTCTTC

size: -
J: TRBJ2-5
V: TRBV7-2
D: TRBD2
length: 16
CDR3: CASSETGLANQETQYF
DNA: TGTGCCAGCAGCGAAACGGGACTAGCGAACCAAGAGACCCAGTACTTC

size: -
J: TRBJ2-7
V: TRBV7-2
D: -
length: 13
CDR3: CASSHGQVDEQYF
DNA: TGTGCCAGCAGCCACGGGCAGGTGGACGAGCAGTACTTC

size: many
J: TRBJ1-2
V: TRBV25-1
D: -
length: 14
CDR3: CASSESSAVYGYTF
DNA: TGTGCCAGCAGTGAATCCTCCGCGGTATATGGCTACACCTTC

size: -
J: TRBJ1-2
V: TRBV29-1
D: TRBD1
length: 16
CDR3: CSVEDGSGGSNYGYTF
DNA: TGCAGCGTTGAAGATGGGTCAGGGGGCTCTAACTATGGCTACACCTTC

size: -
J: TRBJ2-1
V: TRBV12-3/TRBV12-4
D: -
length: 14
CDR3: CASSFRQSGNEQFF
DNA: TGTGCCAGCAGTTTTCGACAGTCGGGTAATGAGCAGTTCTTC

size: -
J: TRBJ2-1
V: TRBV4-3
D: TRBD2
length: 15
CDR3: CASSQPFGEGNEQFF
DNA: TGCGCCAGCAGCCAACCGTTTGGGGAGGGGAATGAGCAGTTCTTC

size: -
J: TRBJ2-7
V: TRBV4-1
D: TRBD1
length: 15
CDR3: CASNQAGTGEYEQYF
DNA: TGCGCCAGCAACCAGGCTGGGACAGGGGAGTACGAGCAGTACTTC

size: -
J: TRBJ2-7
V: TRBV7-2
D: -
length: 16
CDR3: CASSLDMGFPPGEQYF
DNA: TGTGCCAGCAGCTTAGATATGGGGTTCCCGCCGGGTGAGCAGTACTTC

size: few
J: TRBJ1-1
V: TRBV7-9
D: TRBD1
length: 15
CDR3: CASSPKGQRNTEAFF
DNA: TGTGCCAGCAGCCCAAAGGGACAGAGGAACACTGAAGCTTTCTTT

size: -
J: TRBJ2-1
V: TRBV20-1
D: -
length: 13
CDR3: CSVCEGIQETQFF
DNA: TGCAGTGTTTGTGAGGGGATCCAAGAGACCCAGTTCTTC

size: many
J: TRBJ1-2
V: TRBV20-1
D: -
length: 12
CDR3: CSASRPDYGYTF
DNA: TGCAGTGCTAGTCGACCGGACTATGGCTACACCTTC

size: -
J: TRBJ2-1
V: TRBV24-1
D: TRBD1
length: 12
CDR3: CATRDSYNEQFF
DNA: TGTGCCACCCGGGACAGCTACAATGAGCAGTTCTTC

size: many
J: TRBJ2-7
V: TRBV21-1
D: -
length: 16
CDR3: CASSKRQKGGSYEQYF
DNA: TGTGCCAGCAGCAAACGACAAAAAGGGGGCTCCTACGAGCAGTACTTC

size: few
J: TRBJ1-1
V: TRBV3-1
D: -
length: 15
CDR3: CASSQERLGGTEAFF
DNA: TGTGCCAGCAGCCAAGAAAGGCTCGGTGGAACTGAAGCTTTCTTT

size: -
J: TRBJ2-7
V: TRBV12-3/TRBV12-4
D: -
length: 12
CDR3: CTSRRTENEQYF
DNA: TGTACCAGCAGGAGGACAGAGAACGAGCAGTACTTC

size: once
J: TRBJ1-1
V: TRBV12-5
D: TRBD1
length: 13
CDR3: CATRRDRAGEAFF
DNA: TGTGCTACACGTAGGGACAGGGCTGGTGAAGCTTTCTTT

size: many
J: TRBJ2-1
V: TRBV7-8
D: -
length: 16
CDR3: CASSFFSGVLYNEQFF
DNA: TGTGCCAGCAGCTTCTTCTCAGGTGTTCTTTACAATGAGCAGTTCTTC

size: few
J: TRBJ1-4
V: TRBV12-3/TRBV12-4
D: TRBD1
length: 15
CDR3: CASSREKDRAEKLFF
DNA: TGTGCCAGCAGTCGAGAGAAGGACAGGGCTGAAAAACTGTTTTTT

size: -
J: TRBJ2-1
V: TRBV6-2/TRBV6-3
D: -
length: 13
CDR3: CASSYHTDNEQFF
DNA: TGTGCCAGCAGTTACCACACTGACAATGAGCAGTTCTTC

size: -
J: TRBJ2-3
V: TRBV2
D: TRBD2
length: 16
CDR3: CARRVQLAVSTDTQYF
DNA: TGTGCCAGAAGAGTCCAACTAGCGGTGAGCACAGATACGCAGTATTTT

size: -
J: TRBJ2-5
V: TRBV20-1
D: TRBD1
length: 15
CDR3: CSAKGDRAHQETQYF
DNA: TGCAGTGCCAAAGGCGACAGGGCGCACCAAGAGACCCAGTACTTC